This T cell receptor beta chain was retrieved from a study of Ad26.COV2.S vaccination and SARS-CoV-2 variants. The overall study: Once or twice, 56 days apart, Ad26.COV2.S was delivered intramuscularly. General observations from the study: In TCR breadth and depth analyses, total T cell responses may have been underestimated. Those who received vaccine or placebo ended up with similar non-spike TCR breadth.

On this clone: Its matching antigen is unknown.

Repertoires were generated with immunoSEQ multiplex PCR, while TCRdb's copy carries only in-frame clones and drops some. The data show about 320,000 clones, with approximately 86% seen just once and less than 2% held by the top ten. CDR1 and CDR2 from the germline V gene are LNHDA and SQIVND (reference sequence). The V segment lost 7 bases and the J segment 5 bases; nucleotides outside the gene matches: 10. This CDR3 region has 15 residues. Treatment denoted: 15 to 20 received Ad26.COV2.S at low or high dose, single or two shots; about 5 received placebo; per-sample allocation not given. All samples were drawn on day 63, counting from the first vaccine or placebo injection.

The input for sequencing was peripheral blood, taken in a trial of Ad26.COV2.S vaccine versus placebo. This TCR was sampled from a person aged 18-65 years who received the Ad26.COV2.S COVID-19 vaccine or a placebo. This sequence joins TRBV19 and TRBJ2-7; 11 nucleotides align to TRBD1. The CDR3 DNA reads as TGTGCCAGTAACCCCCGGACAGGGGGCAAGGACGAGCAGTACTTC. This encodes CASNPRTGGKDEQYF.